The source of this T cell receptor (beta chain) is a study of cytomegalovirus exposure and HLA in healthy donors. Deletions cut 5 bases from V and 3 bases from J, with 20 bases between. The CDR3 has 17 residues. Germline CDR1 MDHEN, CDR2 SYDVKM. PCR used 60 Vbeta primers and 13 Jbeta primers. Assay used: immunoSEQ multiplex PCR; TCRdb lists only in-frame clones, some missing. The table lists around 170,000 clones, roughly 70% of them singletons. The material sequenced was PBMCs. The chain couples TRBV28 to TRBJ2-1, with a weak D call TRBD2 (6 bases). The origin of this receptor is a girl aged 5-17 years in good health and CMV-seronegative. Here the CDR3 reads CASSLFRLRDFYNEQFF. CDR3 bases: TGTGCCAGCAGTCTATTTCGCCTCCGGGACTTCTACAATGAGCAGTTCTTC.